This passage covers 10 T cell receptor beta chains from one sample sequenced in a study of graft-versus-host responses after intestinal transplantation. Sequenced by immunoSEQ multiplex PCR; TCRdb stores in-frame clones only, minus some. Of more than 65,000 clones in the sample, 84% were seen once. No antigen has been assigned to these receptors. The sequencing here drew on unstimulated CD4+ T cells sorted from spleen or lymph node cells, taken before transplant. The receptors originated from a human donor who was the organ donor for an intestinal transplant.

V is TRBV5-1 and J is TRBJ2-5; 8 bases match TRBD1. Trimming at V came to 4 bases and at J to 5 bases, leaving 10 bases not matched to a gene. CDR1 SGHRS and CDR2 YFSETQ come from the germline V gene. This CDR3 region has 15 residues. The CDR3 coding sequence is TGCGCCAGCAGCGGGATACAGGGGGTACGCGAGACCCAGTACTTC. Translated, it gives CASSGIQGVRETQYF.

V gene TRBV2 combines with J gene TRBJ2-2; 10 nucleotides agree with TRBD2. Germline V gene data show CDR1 as SNHLY and CDR2 as FYNNEI. The CDR3 has 17 amino acids. V lost 7 bases and J lost 0; bases outside the gene matches: 8. The DNA of the CDR3 is TGTGCCAGCAAAAAGCGGGGGGGCGCGGCGAACACCGGGGAGCTGTTTTTT. It is translated as CASKKRGGAANTGELFF.

The chain uses TRBV4-3 and TRBJ2-3; D is unresolved. This CDR3 contains 15 residues. V lost 0 bases, J lost 4 bases, and 11 bases lay in between. Germline V gives CDR1 LGHNA, CDR2 YSLEER. In DNA, the CDR3 is TGCGCCAGCAGCCAAGATCTCCAGCGTGCAGATACGCAGTATTTT. The encoded protein is CASSQDLQRADTQYF.

J is TRBJ2-3 and V is TRBV6-5; D might be TRBD1 (8 bases). Germline lookup yields CDR1 MNHEY and CDR2 SVGAGI. This CDR3 region has 15 residues. V was clipped by 5 bases and J by 7 bases, with 19 bases between them. The CDR3 coding sequence is TGTGCCAGCAGTCCACAGGGGGAGGGGGCCTATACGCAGTATTTT. Amino acids: CASSPQGEGAYTQYF.

V usage is TRBV7-2 and J usage is TRBJ2-5, with 7 bases fitting TRBD2. Germline V gene lookup returns CDR1 SGHTA and CDR2 FQGNSA. V lost 2 bases and J lost 5; bases outside the gene matches: 5. The CDR3 has 14 amino acids. For the CDR3, the DNA is TGTGCCAGCAGCTTACTTGCGGGGGTGGAGACCCAGTACTTC. Its protein is CASSLLAGVETQYF. Variable domain in full (rest from reference TRBV7-2 and TRBJ2-5): GAGVSQSPSNKVTEKGKDVELRCDPISGHTALYWYRQSLGQGLEFLIYFQGNSAPDKSGLPSDRFSAERTGGSVSTLTIQRTQQEDSAVYLCASSLLAGVETQYFGPGTRLLVL.

This clone was seen just once. V and J are TRBV7-6 and TRBJ1-1, with a possible D match to TRBD1 (6 bases). The CDR3 runs 15 residues. V was shortened by 1 base and J by 4 bases, with 13 bases between the two germline ends. The germline V gene encodes CDR1 SGHVS and CDR2 FNYEAQ. This CDR3 is CASSLGTDSFTEAFF. Written as DNA, the CDR3 is TGTGCCAGCAGCTTAGGGACAGACAGTTTCACTGAAGCTTTCTTT.

This sequence joins TRBV6-1 and TRBJ2-7, with D perhaps TRBD2 (5 bases). The length of the CDR3 is 14 residues. Between the trimmed V and J ends, which lost 4 bases and 5 bases, there was a span of 15 bases. The germline V gene encodes CDR1 MNHNS and CDR2 SASEGT. The CDR3, as DNA: TGTGCCAGCAGTGCGATGACTACTAACGACGAGCAGTACGTC. This sequence encodes CASSAMTTNDEQYV.

The chain combines TRBV4-2 with TRBJ1-4; possibly TRBD1 for D (6 bases). Germline V gene lookup returns CDR1 LGHNA and CDR2 YNFKEQ. Between the trimmed V and J ends, which lost 4 bases and 0 bases, there was a span of 12 bases. The CDR3 is 16 amino acids. The CDR3 here is CASSLGQPATNEKLFF. The CDR3 DNA reads TGTGCCAGCAGCCTAGGACAGCCTGCAACTAATGAAAAACTGTTTTTT.

The rearrangement links TRBV19 to TRBJ1-6, with D possibly TRBD1 on 6 matching bases. Germline V gives CDR1 LNHDA, CDR2 SQIVND (reference sequence). This CDR3 is built from 16 residues. V was trimmed by 3 bases and J by 6 bases, leaving 15 bases between them. CDR3 nucleotides: TGTGCCAGTAGTATTCAGCCGGGACACCTTAATTCACCCCTCCACTTT. It specifies CASSIQPGHLNSPLHF.

This clone has a single count. The chain combines TRBV5-1 with TRBJ1-5; D is unclear. Germline values: CDR1 SGHRS, CDR2 YFSETQ. Trimming cost V 0 bases and J 7 bases, with 14 bases left between them. The CDR3 extends over 15 amino acids. DNA of the CDR3: TGCGCCAGCAGCTTGGATGGATCTGGGCTGCAGCCCCAGCATTTT. This encodes CASSLDGSGLQPQHF.